A selection of T cell receptor beta chains follows, all from one sample in a study of shared clonotypes between healthy human individuals. Clones were sequenced by immunoSEQ multiplex PCR, and TCRdb holds only the in-frame ones, with some missing. The profile shows over a million clones, around three quarters of them singletons. Sequenced input: memory CD4+ T cells from PBMCs. Every receptor here comes from a man between 18 and 35 years old in good health. Some clones in this sample may be carry-over from other donors' samples. Each CDR3 is given with its conserved first and last residue. Each record gives: clone size, D gene, J gene, V gene, CDR3 protein, CDR3 DNA. The D gene is left open where the match is weak. Only part of the rows carry a size: once, few, many, or a class if the clone is expanded.

>-|-|TRBJ2-7|TRBV5-1
CASSSQRNEQYF
TGCGCCAGCAGCTCACAAAGGAACGAGCAGTACTTC
>-|TRBD2|TRBJ2-1|TRBV4-2
CASSLSGSLDNEQFF
TGTGCCAGCAGCCTTAGCGGGAGTCTCGACAATGAGCAGTTCTTC
>few|-|TRBJ2-3|TRBV11-2
CASSLGAGDTQYF
TGTGCCAGCAGCTTAGGTGCGGGAGATACGCAGTATTTT
>-|-|TRBJ2-7|TRBV2
CASSGAWGAPYEQYF
TGTGCCAGCAGTGGCGCGTGGGGGGCCCCCTACGAGCAGTACTTC
>-|-|TRBJ2-2|TRBV5-1
CASSLKLRLRDRNTGELFF
TGCGCCAGCAGCTTGAAGTTGAGGCTGAGGGACCGAAACACCGGGGAGCTGTTTTTT
>-|-|TRBJ1-5|TRBV5-1
CASSDTGIEQPQHF
TGCGCCAGCAGCGACACAGGGATAGAACAGCCCCAGCATTTT
>-|-|TRBJ2-7|TRBV7-3
CASSLGTQYEQYF
TGTGCCAGCAGCCTAGGGACGCAGTACGAGCAGTACTTC
>-|-|TRBJ1-5|TRBV10-1
CASLKSNYSNQPQHF
TGCGCCAGCCTCAAGAGTAACTATAGCAATCAGCCCCAGCATTTT
>many|-|TRBJ2-3|TRBV6-1
CASRALGDTQYF
TGTGCCAGCAGGGCCCTTGGAGATACGCAGTATTTT
>-|-|TRBJ1-1|TRBV14
CASSQGYNTEAFF
TGTGCCAGCAGCCAAGGGTACAACACTGAAGCTTTCTTT
>many|-|TRBJ2-3|TRBV6-6
CASTLRRTHVDTQYF
TGTGCCAGCACCTTACGCCGGACCCACGTCGATACGCAGTATTTT
>-|-|TRBJ2-7|TRBV11-3
CASSTSSESSYEQYF
TGTGCCAGCAGCACCAGCAGCGAAAGTTCCTACGAGCAGTACTTC
>-|TRBD2|TRBJ2-7|TRBV7-2
CASSIRAGFSYEQYF
TGTGCCAGCAGCATACGAGCGGGATTTAGCTACGAGCAGTACTTC
>-|-|TRBJ2-3|TRBV5-8
CASSLEGTHTDTQYF
TGTGCCAGCAGCTTGGAGGGCACCCACACAGATACGCAGTATTTT
>-|-|TRBJ1-1|TRBV2
CATSNRANTEAFF
TGTGCCACCTCAAACAGGGCGAACACTGAAGCTTTCTTT
>-|-|TRBJ1-1|TRBV30
CAWSKGYPNTEAFF
TGTGCCTGGAGTAAGGGCTATCCCAACACTGAAGCTTTCTTT
>once|-|TRBJ2-7|TRBV7-9
CASSLAWQGGDPDYEQYF
TGTGCCAGCAGCTTAGCGTGGCAGGGCGGGGACCCTGACTACGAGCAGTACTTC
>once|-|TRBJ1-2|TRBV28
CASSSSRGADGYTF
TGTGCCAGCAGCTCCTCCCGGGGGGCGGATGGCTACACCTTC
>-|-|TRBJ1-1|TRBV2
CASSTSGGDTEAFF
TGTGCCAGCAGTACGTCCGGAGGTGACACTGAAGCTTTCTTT
>-|-|TRBJ1-2|TRBV5-1
CASGGAANYGYTF
TGCGCCAGCGGGGGGGCTGCTAACTATGGCTACACCTTC
>-|TRBD2|TRBJ2-7|TRBV27
CASSFRLAGYEQYF
TGTGCCAGCAGTTTTCGACTAGCGGGTTACGAGCAGTACTTC
>-|TRBD1|TRBJ1-5|TRBV7-2
CASRKGANQPQHF
TGTGCCAGCCGAAAGGGGGCCAATCAGCCCCAGCATTTT
>-|-|TRBJ2-2|TRBV6-1
CASIQGVAGELFF
TGTGCCAGCATTCAGGGAGTGGCCGGGGAGCTGTTTTTT
>-|TRBD2|TRBJ2-1|TRBV4-1
CASSQVIGLAGYNEQFF
TGCGCCAGCAGCCAAGTCATAGGACTAGCGGGATACAATGAGCAGTTCTTC
>-|-|TRBJ2-1|TRBV15
CATSRDIGREQFF
TGTGCCACCAGCAGAGATATAGGGCGGGAGCAGTTCTTC
>-|-|TRBJ2-5|TRBV2
CASVGDWQETQYF
TGTGCCAGCGTAGGGGACTGGCAAGAGACCCAGTACTTC
>once|TRBD1|TRBJ2-5|TRBV9
CASSPSGQSGETQYF
TGTGCCAGCAGCCCCTCGGGACAGTCCGGGGAGACCCAGTACTTC
>once|-|TRBJ2-3|TRBV25-1
CASSAGTLWADTQYF
TGTGCCAGCAGCGCCGGGACACTATGGGCAGATACGCAGTATTTT
>-|-|TRBJ1-4|TRBV5-6
CASRRQTSEKLFF
TGTGCCAGCAGGAGACAGACGAGTGAAAAACTGTTTTTT
>-|TRBD1|TRBJ1-2|TRBV7-2
CASSRDRAGGYTF
TGTGCCAGCAGCCGGGACAGGGCTGGGGGCTACACCTTC
>-|TRBD1|TRBJ2-5|TRBV7-2
CASSFLGQQETQYF
TGTGCCAGCAGCTTCCTGGGACAGCAAGAGACCCAGTACTTC
>-|TRBD1|TRBJ1-2|TRBV7-2
CASSQTGGGYGYTF
TGTGCCAGCAGCCAGACAGGGGGCGGCTATGGCTACACCTTC
>-|TRBD1|TRBJ2-1|TRBV9
CASSVAGTGEREQFF
TGTGCCAGCAGCGTAGCCGGGACAGGGGAGCGTGAGCAGTTCTTC
>few|-|TRBJ1-2|TRBV6-6
CASSSEGDYGYTF
TGTGCCAGCAGTTCAGAGGGGGACTATGGCTACACCTTC
>-|TRBD1|TRBJ1-1|TRBV5-1
CASTRDRGPEAFF
TGCGCCAGCACTCGGGACAGGGGACCTGAAGCTTTCTTT
>few|TRBD1|TRBJ1-1|TRBV10-1
CASRGDRGSGSEAFF
TGCGCCAGCAGGGGCGACAGGGGCTCTGGATCTGAAGCTTTCTTT
>-|-|TRBJ2-7|TRBV6-5
CASSSGRGYEQYF
TGTGCCAGCAGTTCCGGACGGGGCTACGAGCAGTACTTC
>-|TRBD1|TRBJ2-7|TRBV7-2
CASSFRDRTPEQYF
TGTGCCAGCAGCTTCCGGGACAGGACTCCCGAGCAGTACTTC
>-|-|TRBJ2-6|TRBV11-2
CASSSGGTSRSGANVLTF
TGTGCCAGCAGCTCCGGGGGCACTTCACGCTCTGGGGCCAACGTCCTGACTTTC
>-|-|TRBJ1-3|TRBV5-1
CASSPEGTPGNTIYF
TGCGCCAGCAGCCCCGAGGGTACTCCGGGAAACACCATATATTTT
>-|TRBD2|TRBJ2-7|TRBV5-6
CASSPSGLAGSYEQYF
TGTGCCAGCAGCCCCTCGGGACTAGCGGGATCCTACGAGCAGTACTTC
>-|TRBD2|TRBJ2-4|TRBV28
CASSLYNPGLATKNIQYF
TGTGCCAGCAGCCTTTACAACCCGGGACTAGCGACCAAAAACATTCAGTACTTC
>once|TRBD1|TRBJ1-1|TRBV28
CASSRPGQGLAFF
TGTGCCAGCAGTCGACCGGGACAGGGATTAGCTTTCTTT
>-|-|TRBJ2-7|TRBV6-1
CASSEGGGKGEQYF
TGTGCCAGCAGTGAAGGCGGGGGCAAGGGCGAGCAGTACTTC
>-|TRBD1|TRBJ2-5|TRBV2
CASSKPTGGWIETQYF
TGTGCCAGCAGCAAACCTACAGGGGGGTGGATAGAGACCCAGTACTTC
>few|-|TRBJ2-7|TRBV6-5
CASTVAYGTTYEQYF
TGTGCCAGCACTGTGGCATACGGGACAACCTACGAGCAGTACTTC
>many|-|TRBJ2-2|TRBV27
CASSLNGRYTGELFF
TGTGCCAGCAGTTTAAACGGTAGATACACCGGGGAGCTGTTTTTT
>-|-|TRBJ1-1|TRBV19
CASSIAERENTEAFF
TGTGCCAGTAGTATAGCCGAGCGGGAGAACACTGAAGCTTTCTTT
>-|-|TRBJ1-2|TRBV25-1
CASSFGYGYTF
TGTGCCAGCAGTTTTGGCTATGGCTACACCTTC
>few|-|TRBJ1-1|TRBV5-1
CASSLEGGNTEAFF
TGCGCCAGCAGCTTGGAAGGAGGGAACACTGAAGCTTTCTTT
>once|-|TRBJ1-5|TRBV30
CAWSGTTATYSYSNQPQHF
TGTGCCTGGAGTGGAACGACAGCAACCTACTCTTATAGCAATCAGCCCCAGCATTTT
>-|-|TRBJ2-7|TRBV18
CASSPGLTTYEQYF
TGTGCCAGCTCACCAGGGCTCACAACCTACGAGCAGTACTTC
>once|-|TRBJ2-1|TRBV7-2
CASSLSWAYNEQFF
TGTGCCAGCAGCCTCAGCTGGGCCTACAATGAGCAGTTCTTC
>-|TRBD1|TRBJ2-1|TRBV9
CASSAGDSRNEQFF
TGTGCCAGCAGCGCCGGGGACAGCCGAAATGAGCAGTTCTTC